Listed here is a single T cell receptor beta chain. Its antigen remains unidentified. Clones were sequenced by immunoSEQ multiplex PCR, and TCRdb holds only the in-frame ones, with some missing. This repertoire shows approximately 92,000 clones, roughly nine tenths found once; its top ten account for roughly 7.5%. This specimen comes from a study of T cell responses to AZD1222 COVID-19 vaccine. The germline V and J ends were trimmed by 1 base and 2 bases, with 12 bases remaining between them. There are 15 residues in the CDR3. CDR1 and CDR2 (germline): SGDLS, YYNGEE. Study results and limitations: Donors skewed white British and female; clonal diversity was possibly underestimated. The study found Spike-specific TCR breadth and depth rose after two AZD1222 doses.

The source was peripheral blood, collected on day 0 of AZD1222 vaccination. V is TRBV9 and J is TRBJ1-2; D might be TRBD1 (6 bases). The source of this sequence is an adult in good health. In DNA, the CDR3 is TGTGCCAGCAGCGTAACCCACAGGGTGAACTATGGCTACACCTTC. Translation: CASSVTHRVNYGYTF.